This passage covers 10 T cell receptor beta chains from one sample sequenced in a study of technical replicates of blood from four donors. TCRdb keeps only in-frame clones here, not all; method: immunoSEQ multiplex PCR. Here the sample spans just over 70,000 clones, approximately 96% being singletons. Sequencing was performed on T cells isolated from PBMCs. These receptors were obtained from a human donor in good health.

The rearrangement joins TRBV19 to TRBJ2-7; 10 nucleotides agree with TRBD2. The germline CDR1 and CDR2 sequences are LNHDA and SQIVND (reference sequence). V gave up 5 bases and J gave up 2 bases; unmatched junction bases: 6. There are 15 residues in the CDR3. CDR3 DNA: TGTGCCAGTAGTGCCGGGACTAGCGCTACCTACGAGCAGTACTTC. Translated: CASSAGTSATYEQYF.

This sequence joins TRBV4-2 and TRBJ2-1; 11 positions match TRBD2. The V gene end was trimmed by 4 bases and the J gene end by 8 bases; junction bases not matched to a gene: 13. The germline V gene has CDR1 LGHNA and CDR2 YNFKEQ. CDR3 length: 17 amino acids. Here the CDR3 reads CASSPVLTSGIIDEQFF. The CDR3 DNA reads as TGTGCCAGCAGCCCCGTATTGACTAGCGGGATTATCGATGAGCAGTTCTTC.

V gene TRBV27 combines with J gene TRBJ2-7; no definite D call. Trimming shortened V by 4 bases and J by 2 bases, and 12 bases separated the two germline ends. Looked up from germline, CDR1 is MNHEY and CDR2 is SMNVEV (reference sequence). The CDR3 loop spans 14 amino acids. The CDR3 sequence: CASSYSSRAYEQYF. DNA of the CDR3: TGTGCCAGCAGTTACTCATCACGGGCCTACGAGCAGTACTTC.

The CDR3 sequence is CASPTGDEKLFF. In DNA form, the CDR3 reads TGTGCCAGCCCTACGGGAGATGAAAAACTGTTTTTT. The chain has TRBV2 and TRBJ1-4; D not resolved. V lost 8 bases and J lost 6, with 10 bases in between. The CDR3 extends over 12 amino acids. Germline CDR1 is SNHLY and CDR2 is FYNNEI.

The gene calls are TRBV5-1 and TRBJ2-7; 9 nucleotides line up with TRBD1. Germline V lookup: CDR1 SGHRS, CDR2 YFSETQ. V was clipped by 0 bases and J by 3 bases; unmatched bases: 4. This CDR3 contains 15 residues. CDR3 sequence (DNA): TGCGCCAGCAGCTTGGAGGGACAGGGTGTCTACGAGCAGTACTTC. This sequence encodes CASSLEGQGVYEQYF.

The chain is built from TRBV7-3 and TRBJ2-3; TRBD1 matches at 7 bases. The ends lost 3 bases at V and 7 bases at J; junction bases unmatched: 4. CDR1 and CDR2 from the germline V gene are SGHTA and FQGTGA. CDR3 length: 13 residues. CDR3 sequence reads: CASSLVGGYTQYF. The CDR3 DNA is TGTGCCAGCAGCTTGGTAGGGGGCTATACGCAGTATTTT.

The chain joins TRBV11-2 to TRBJ2-7; 8 bases line up with TRBD1. The CDR3 runs to 14 residues. Germline CDR1 SGHAT, CDR2 FQNNGV. The junction had 8 bases not matched to a gene; V was cut back by 5 bases and J by 5 bases. The CDR3 coding sequence is TGTGCCAGCAGCCCATTGACAGGGGTCAACGAGCAGTACTTC. Translated: CASSPLTGVNEQYF.

This sequence joins TRBV11-2 and TRBJ2-1; tentatively, D is TRBD2 (6 bases). This CDR3 region has 13 residues. V shed 10 bases and J shed 5 bases, with 15 bases lying between them. Germline loops: CDR1 SGHAT, CDR2 FQNNGV. The CDR3 coding sequence is TGTGCCATTTACGGGAGTGTCGACAATGAGCAGTTCTTC. Translation gives CAIYGSVDNEQFF.

This chain uses TRBV6-5 with TRBJ2-7, with TRBD2 identical over 9 bases. The CDR3 sequence is 15 residues long. The V and J ends lost 2 bases and 2 bases, in that order; junction bases with no gene match: 4. Germline CDR1 MNHEY, CDR2 SVGAGI. The CDR3 sequence: CASSYGLAGTYEQYF. In DNA, the CDR3 is TGTGCCAGCAGTTACGGGCTAGCGGGAACCTACGAGCAGTACTTC.

The rearrangement joins TRBV7-6 to TRBJ2-1; D is possibly TRBD2 (6 bases). Germline lookup yields CDR1 SGHVS and CDR2 FNYEAQ. Trimming took 3 bases from V and 4 from J, leaving 16 bases between them. This CDR3 spans 16 amino acids. CDR3 amino acids: CASSFSWGGGYNEQFF. CDR3 DNA sequence: TGTGCCAGCAGCTTTAGTTGGGGTGGGGGGTACAATGAGCAGTTCTTC.